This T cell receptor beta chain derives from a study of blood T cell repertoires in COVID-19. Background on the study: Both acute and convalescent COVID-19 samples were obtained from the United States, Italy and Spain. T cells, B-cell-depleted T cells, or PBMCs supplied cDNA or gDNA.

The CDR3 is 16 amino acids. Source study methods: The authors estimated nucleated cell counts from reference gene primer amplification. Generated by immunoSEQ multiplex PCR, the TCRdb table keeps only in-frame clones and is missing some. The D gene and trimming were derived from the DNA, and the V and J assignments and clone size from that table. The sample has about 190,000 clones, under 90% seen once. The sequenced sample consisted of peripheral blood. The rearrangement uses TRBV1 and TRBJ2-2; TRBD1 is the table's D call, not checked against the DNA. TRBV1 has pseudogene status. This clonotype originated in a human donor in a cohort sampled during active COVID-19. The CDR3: CTSSQSRRGPDGELFF. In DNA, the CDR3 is TGCACCAGCAGCCAGTCTCGGAGGGGGCCGGACGGGGAGCTGTTTTTT.